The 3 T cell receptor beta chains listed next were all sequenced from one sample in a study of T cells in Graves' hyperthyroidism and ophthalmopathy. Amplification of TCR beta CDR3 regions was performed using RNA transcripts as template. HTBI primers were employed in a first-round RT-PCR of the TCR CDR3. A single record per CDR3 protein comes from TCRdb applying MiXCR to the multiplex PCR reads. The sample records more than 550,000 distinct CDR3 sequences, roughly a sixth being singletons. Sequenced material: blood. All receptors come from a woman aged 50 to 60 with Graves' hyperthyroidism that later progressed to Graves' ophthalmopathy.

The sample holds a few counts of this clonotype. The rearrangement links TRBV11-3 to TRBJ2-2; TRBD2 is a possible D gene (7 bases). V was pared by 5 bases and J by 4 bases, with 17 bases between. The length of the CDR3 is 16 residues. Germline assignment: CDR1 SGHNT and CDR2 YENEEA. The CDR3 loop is CASSLRGATTTGELFF. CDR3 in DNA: TGTGCCAGCAGCCTCCGGGGGGCCACCACCACCGGGGAGCTGTTTTTT. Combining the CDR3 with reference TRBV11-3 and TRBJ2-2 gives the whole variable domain EAGVVQSPRYKIIEKKQPVAFWCNPISGHNTLYWYLQNLGQGPELLIRYENEEAVDDSQLPKDRFSAERLKGVDSTLKIQPAELGDSAVYLCASSLRGATTTGELFFGEGSRLTVL.

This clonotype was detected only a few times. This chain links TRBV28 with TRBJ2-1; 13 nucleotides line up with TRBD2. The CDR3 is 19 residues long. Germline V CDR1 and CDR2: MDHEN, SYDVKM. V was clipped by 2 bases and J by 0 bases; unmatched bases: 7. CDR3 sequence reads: CASSLPGTSGVSSYNEQFF. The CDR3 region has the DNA TGTGCCAGCAGTTTACCGGGGACTAGCGGGGTTAGCTCCTACAATGAGCAGTTCTTC.

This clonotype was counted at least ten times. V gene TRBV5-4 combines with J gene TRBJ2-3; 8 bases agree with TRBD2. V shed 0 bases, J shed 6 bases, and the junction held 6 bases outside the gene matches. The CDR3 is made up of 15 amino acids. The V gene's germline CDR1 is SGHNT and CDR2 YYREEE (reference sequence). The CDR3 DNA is TGTGCCAGCAGCTTGGAGGGACTAGGAAGCGATACGCAGTATTTT. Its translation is CASSLEGLGSDTQYF.